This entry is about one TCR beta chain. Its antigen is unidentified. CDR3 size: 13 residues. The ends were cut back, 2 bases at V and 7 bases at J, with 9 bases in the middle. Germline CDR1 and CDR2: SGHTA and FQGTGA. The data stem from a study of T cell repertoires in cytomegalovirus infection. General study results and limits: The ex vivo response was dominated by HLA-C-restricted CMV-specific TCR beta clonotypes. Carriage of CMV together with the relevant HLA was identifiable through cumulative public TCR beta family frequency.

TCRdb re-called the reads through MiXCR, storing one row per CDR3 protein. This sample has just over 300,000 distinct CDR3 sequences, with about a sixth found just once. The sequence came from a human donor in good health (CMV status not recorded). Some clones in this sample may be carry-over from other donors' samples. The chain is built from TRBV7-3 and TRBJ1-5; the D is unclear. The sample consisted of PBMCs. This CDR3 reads CASSLEGKQPQHF. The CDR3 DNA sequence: TGTGCCAGCAGCTTAGAGGGAAAACAGCCCCAGCATTTT.